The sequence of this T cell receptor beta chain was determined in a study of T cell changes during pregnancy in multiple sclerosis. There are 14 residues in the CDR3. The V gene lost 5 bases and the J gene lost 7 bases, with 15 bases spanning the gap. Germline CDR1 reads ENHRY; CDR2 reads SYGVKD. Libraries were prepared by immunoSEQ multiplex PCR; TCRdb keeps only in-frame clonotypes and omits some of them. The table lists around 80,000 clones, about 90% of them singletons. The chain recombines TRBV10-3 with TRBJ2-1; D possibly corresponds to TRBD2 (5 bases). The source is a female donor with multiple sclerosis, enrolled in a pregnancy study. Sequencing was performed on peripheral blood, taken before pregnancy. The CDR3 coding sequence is TGTGCCATCAGTATCGGGAACCCGTTGAATGAGCAGTTCTTC. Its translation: CAISIGNPLNEQFF.